The present TCR beta chain was sequenced within a study of regulatory T cells in long-lasting Graves disease. Arm-PCR with iRepertoire HTBI primers amplified the CDR3 regions for these TCR beta libraries. TCRdb fed the multiplex PCR reads into MiXCR, producing one record per CDR3 protein. The table has about 460,000 distinct CDR3 sequences, about 20% seen once. Study results and caveats: Persistent disease preferred TRBV28, TRBJ1-2 and TRBJ2-5. The number of shared public clonotypes was higher in persistent patients (about 3,000) than new patients (over 900).

With regard to this clonotype: Its specificity is unknown.

V lost 8 bases and J lost 4, with 6 bases in between. This CDR3 is built from 11 residues. Germline V gene sequence: CDR1 LNHDA, CDR2 SQIVND (reference sequence). Regarding time point: persistent/refractory GD, antithyroid drugs over 5 years with positive TRAb. PBMCs provided the RNA from which the TCR library was made. The authors drew 7.5 to 10 milliliters of peripheral blood into EDTA tubes. This sequence was found in a female donor with Graves disease. The input for sequencing was peripheral blood mononuclear cells (PBMCs), taken when the disease was refractory, from a patient treated with antithyroid drugs. The V and J genes are TRBV19 and TRBJ1-3; no clear D. The DNA of the CDR3 is TGTGCCAGTGCCTCCGGAAACACCATATATTTT. As protein: CASASGNTIYF.